Sequencing of this T cell receptor (beta chain) was carried out in a study of blood T cell repertoires in COVID-19. This clone was seen only once. Sequenced by immunoSEQ multiplex PCR; TCRdb stores in-frame clones only, minus some. This sample yields some 77,000 clones, of which roughly four fifths are seen a single time; about 20% belongs to the top ten. This TCR was recovered from a woman in her seventies with acute or convalescent COVID-19. Sequences were obtained from peripheral blood.

The CDR3 region is CASSLAPGVNYGYTF. The CDR3 DNA reads as TGTGCCAGCAGCTTGGCACCAGGGGTTAACTATGGCTACACCTTC. The gene calls are TRBV5-6 and TRBJ1-2; tentative D call: TRBD1 (6 bases). Germline values: CDR1 SGHDT, CDR2 YYEEEE. There are 15 residues in the CDR3. V was cut by 0 bases and J by 1 base, with 10 bases left in between.